These T cell receptor beta chains were read from a single sample in a study of T-cell reconstitution after alpha-beta-depleted transplantation in children. TCRdb re-derived calls from the PCR reads in MiXCR, one entry per CDR3 protein. This repertoire shows roughly 500,000 distinct CDR3 sequences, over 25% found once; its top ten account for about 2.3%. The input for sequencing was PBMCs from the stem cell graft donor, taken from the stem cell graft. The receptor set was obtained from a human donor who donated a stem cell graft to a child with aplastic anemia. The CDR3 runs from the conserved cysteine through the conserved F or W. Each record gives: J gene, V gene, clone size, CDR3 protein. Rows give clone size only sometimes, using once, few, many, or a class for an expanded clone.

j_gene: TRBJ2-1; v_gene: TRBV4-3; abundance: -; CDR3aa: CASSRSGTSGGSSYNEQFF
j_gene: TRBJ1-1; v_gene: TRBV19; abundance: -; CDR3aa: CASQEGRLNTEAFF
j_gene: TRBJ2-5; v_gene: TRBV9; abundance: many; CDR3aa: CASSLPPGLAGETQYF
j_gene: TRBJ1-4; v_gene: TRBV12-3/TRBV12-4; abundance: few; CDR3aa: CASSLTGTGYEKLFF
j_gene: TRBJ2-7; v_gene: TRBV6-5; abundance: -; CDR3aa: CASSSHLAAGAEQYF
j_gene: TRBJ1-1; v_gene: TRBV18; abundance: -; CDR3aa: CASSPGTGVTEAFF
j_gene: TRBJ1-5; v_gene: TRBV6-5; abundance: once; CDR3aa: CASSSLGASNQPQHF
j_gene: TRBJ1-2; v_gene: TRBV18; abundance: -; CDR3aa: CASSLTGDGYGYTF
j_gene: TRBJ2-5; v_gene: TRBV7-3; abundance: few; CDR3aa: CASSLSGAAQETQYF
j_gene: TRBJ1-1; v_gene: TRBV12-3/TRBV12-4; abundance: -; CDR3aa: CASSLRIGVVTEAFF
j_gene: TRBJ2-5; v_gene: TRBV5-1; abundance: -; CDR3aa: CASSPTGALETQYF
j_gene: TRBJ1-4; v_gene: TRBV14; abundance: -; CDR3aa: CASSQYGQGATNEKLFF
j_gene: TRBJ2-5; v_gene: TRBV7-2; abundance: few; CDR3aa: CASRHGTAIGETQYF
j_gene: TRBJ1-5; v_gene: TRBV7-8; abundance: few; CDR3aa: CASSRGTVSNQPQHF
j_gene: TRBJ2-3; v_gene: TRBV2; abundance: once; CDR3aa: CASTLRSRSGNTQYF
j_gene: TRBJ2-3; v_gene: TRBV12-3/TRBV12-4; abundance: few; CDR3aa: CASSARQGRTDTQYF
j_gene: TRBJ2-1; v_gene: TRBV10-2; abundance: -; CDR3aa: CASSEIRDEQFF
j_gene: TRBJ2-7; v_gene: TRBV4-2; abundance: many; CDR3aa: CASSPFWGSGSSYEQYF
j_gene: TRBJ2-2; v_gene: TRBV6-1; abundance: -; CDR3aa: CASRDSGRTGELFF
j_gene: TRBJ2-1; v_gene: TRBV6-1; abundance: -; CDR3aa: CASSHGLVSYNEQFF
j_gene: TRBJ2-1; v_gene: TRBV29-1; abundance: few; CDR3aa: CSVDKGLPFSYNEQFF
j_gene: TRBJ2-1; v_gene: TRBV5-8; abundance: few; CDR3aa: CASSLRLWLLNEQFF
j_gene: TRBJ2-3; v_gene: TRBV28; abundance: -; CDR3aa: CATRLHTQYF
j_gene: TRBJ2-5; v_gene: TRBV7-2; abundance: -; CDR3aa: CASSLNVGSRETQYF
j_gene: TRBJ2-1; v_gene: TRBV12-3/TRBV12-4; abundance: few; CDR3aa: CASSPLWGEQFF
j_gene: TRBJ2-2; v_gene: TRBV3-1; abundance: many; CDR3aa: CASSQQGVRNTGELFF
j_gene: TRBJ2-1; v_gene: TRBV12-3/TRBV12-4; abundance: few; CDR3aa: CASSLVEREGNEQFF
j_gene: TRBJ2-5; v_gene: TRBV19; abundance: -; CDR3aa: CASRRHSEKETQYF
j_gene: TRBJ1-3; v_gene: TRBV12-3/TRBV12-4; abundance: few; CDR3aa: CASSRRDRSGNTIYF
j_gene: TRBJ2-5; v_gene: TRBV4-3; abundance: -; CDR3aa: CASSRRQGSQETQYF
j_gene: TRBJ1-1; v_gene: TRBV6-2/TRBV6-3; abundance: -; CDR3aa: CASSSQARDTEAFF
j_gene: TRBJ1-6; v_gene: TRBV12-3/TRBV12-4; abundance: -; CDR3aa: CASSPVYLALHF
j_gene: TRBJ1-1; v_gene: TRBV6-5; abundance: few; CDR3aa: CASSSGQEHVEAFF
j_gene: TRBJ2-3; v_gene: TRBV5-4; abundance: -; CDR3aa: CASSLGLLGLESTDTQYF
j_gene: TRBJ2-1; v_gene: TRBV30; abundance: -; CDR3aa: CAWSLRTSGIRDEQFF
j_gene: TRBJ1-5; v_gene: TRBV7-8; abundance: -; CDR3aa: CASSPGTVLDNQPQHF